These 26 T cell receptor beta chains were sequenced from one sample in a study of post-analysis software for immune sequencing data. Whole-study findings and limits: Controls had lower frequencies than patients of roughly five TRBV segments, which included TRBV5-6, TRBV5-1 and TRBV20-1.

Presence of unique molecular identifiers characterized the TCR beta cDNA libraries. TCRdb reanalysed the PCR reads using MiXCR and keeps one entry per CDR3 protein. Found here are about 200,000 distinct CDR3 sequences, roughly 28% of them singletons; the top ten hold roughly 3.4%. These TCRs' antigens remain unknown. The source material was blood. The receptors stem from a girl under 18 with multiple sclerosis.

For this clonotype: A much larger clone differs from this one at a single base, so this may be a read error. V usage is TRBV2 and J usage is TRBJ2-7; 7 nucleotides agree with TRBD1. CDR1 SNHLY and CDR2 FYNNEI come from the germline V gene. The CDR3 consists of 12 residues. This CDR3 reads CANSDDRDEQYF. The CDR3 coding sequence is TGTGCCAACAGTGACGACAGGGACGAGCAGTACTTC.

On this clonotype: The junction does not match germline at one end; this may be a read error. The chain employs TRBV5-1 and TRBJ1-6; 8 bases map to TRBD1. Germline-derived CDR1 and CDR2 are SGHRS and YFSETQ. The CDR3 is 18 amino acids. The CDR3 sequence: CASSEGTGLRSYNSSLHF. The CDR3 DNA reads as TGCGCCAGCAGCGAAGGGACAGGCCTACGCTCCTATAATTCATCCCTCCACTTT. Supplemented by reference TRBV5-1 and TRBJ1-6, the full variable domain reads KAGVTQTPRYLIKTRGQQVTLSCSPISGHRSVSWYQQTPGQGLQFLFEYFSETQRNKGNFPGRFSGRQFSNSRSEMNVSTLELGDSALYLCASSEGTGLRSYNSSLHFGNGTRLTVT.

This clonotype was seen ten or more times. The chain recombines TRBV12-3 or TRBV12-4 with TRBJ1-5; no clear D. Trimming cost V 3 bases and J 0 bases, with 9 bases left between them. The CDR3 sequence is 15 residues long. CDR3 in amino acids: CASSLEGGSNQPQHF. DNA for the CDR3: TGTGCCAGCAGTTTGGAGGGTGGTAGCAATCAGCCCCAGCATTTT.

The J gene is TRBJ1-3, the V gene TRBV20-1, with 7 bases identical to TRBD1. The germline gives CDR1 DFQATT, CDR2 SNEGSKA (reference sequence). The CDR3 loop spans 16 amino acids. V gave up 6 bases and J gave up 0 bases; unmatched junction bases: 11. The CDR3 DNA follows: TGCAGTGCCAGGCCGGGACAGTTCCTCTCTGGAAACACCATATATTTT. It translates to CSARPGQFLSGNTIYF.

The chain recombines TRBV6-1 with TRBJ1-2, with D possibly TRBD1 on 5 matching bases. The CDR3 extends over 13 amino acids. V was cut by 5 bases and J by 3 bases, with 10 bases left in between. The germline V gene has CDR1 MNHNS and CDR2 SASEGT. CDR3 coding DNA: TGTGCCAGCAGTCTTCAGGGCCACTATGGCTACACCTTC. It translates to CASSLQGHYGYTF.

There are many counts of this clonotype. This chain's CDR3 is CASKERREEYEQYF. CDR3 nucleotide sequence: TGTGCCAGCAAGGAAAGGAGGGAAGAATACGAGCAGTACTTC. The chain combines TRBV6-2 or TRBV6-3 with TRBJ2-7; D is possibly TRBD2 (6 bases). In germline, CDR1 is MNHEY, CDR2 SVGEGT. V was clipped by 7 bases and J by 4 bases, with 17 bases between them. The CDR3 sequence is 14 residues long.

As for this clonotype: One base away lies a much larger clone, so this may be a sequencing read error. The chain uses TRBV5-1 and TRBJ2-4; D is perhaps TRBD2 (7 bases). The J call is uncertain, as TRBJ2-7 better fits the DNA end. The V gene's germline CDR1 is SGHRS and CDR2 YFSETQ. CDR3 size: 15 residues. CDR3 region: CANSLGGQDLNEQYF. For the CDR3, the DNA is TGCGCCAACAGCTTGGGGGGGCAAGACCTAAACGAGCAGTACTTC.

This clonotype was found many times. The V gene is TRBV10-2, the J gene TRBJ1-2, with D possibly matching TRBD1 (6 bases). V was cut by 3 bases and J by 2 bases, with 7 bases left in between. This CDR3 comprises 13 residues. The germline gives CDR1 WSHSY, CDR2 SAAADI. In DNA, the CDR3 is TGCGCCAGCAGTGAAGGGGGGAACTATGGCTACACCTTC. Translation: CASSEGGNYGYTF.

V gene TRBV29-1 combines with J gene TRBJ2-7; TRBD1 aligns across 8 bases. The DNA matches TRBJ2-5 better at its end, which makes the J call doubtful. The CDR3 runs 13 residues. Germline V gene lookup returns CDR1 SQVTM and CDR2 ANQGSEA. The chain's CDR3 is CSAVTGAIGTQYF. In nucleotides, the CDR3 is TGCAGCGCTGTGACAGGGGCTATAGGGACCCAGTACTTC.

The rearrangement uses TRBV7-2 and TRBJ2-7; 13 nucleotides match TRBD2. This CDR3 has 15 residues. Germline assignment: CDR1 SGHTA and CDR2 FQGNSA. V lost 6 bases to trimming and J lost 2 bases; unmatched junction nucleotides: 4. The DNA of the CDR3 is TGTGCCAGCAGTATGGGGACTAGCGGGACCTACGAGCAGTACTTC. Its protein is CASSMGTSGTYEQYF.

This chain uses TRBV7-2 with TRBJ1-1; 8 positions match TRBD1. J was trimmed by 5 bases and V by 5 bases; bases with no gene match: 4. CDR3 length equals 13 residues. Germline CDR1 is SGHTA and CDR2 is FQGNSA. The CDR3 region is CASSITGGTEAFF. As DNA, the CDR3 is TGTGCCAGCAGCATCACAGGGGGTACTGAAGCTTTCTTT.

This clonotype was seen a few times. The rearrangement uses TRBV7-2 and TRBJ2-4, with 7 bases identical to TRBD2. Germline CDR1 and CDR2: SGHTA and FQGNSA. CDR3 size: 13 residues. J lost 8 bases, V lost 6 bases, and 7 bases had no gene match. CDR3 DNA: TGTGCCAGCAGTATTTGGGGGGGGGACATTCAGTACTTC. It translates to CASSIWGGDIQYF.

The genes are TRBV2 and TRBJ2-7; tentatively, D is TRBD2 (5 bases). Per the germline V gene, CDR1 is SNHLY and CDR2 is FYNNEI. V shed 7 bases and J shed 3 bases, with 19 bases lying between them. This CDR3 is built from 15 residues. The CDR3 DNA reads as TGTGCCAGCATTTCGCGGTCGGGGAAAAACTACGAGCAGTACTTC. It codes for CASISRSGKNYEQYF. The variable domain in full, completed from reference TRBV2 and TRBJ2-7, reads EPEVTQTPSHQVTQMGQEVILRCVPISNHLYFYWYRQILGQKVEFLVSFYNNEISEKSEIFDDQFSVERPDGSNFTLKIRSTKLEDSAMYFCASISRSGKNYEQYFGPGTRLTVT.

This clonotype showed up many times. The V and J genes are TRBV5-1 and TRBJ2-1, with 9 bases fitting TRBD1. V lost 4 bases, J lost 9 bases, and 8 bases stayed unmatched. In germline, CDR1 is SGHRS, CDR2 YFSETQ. The CDR3 contains 14 residues. The CDR3, as DNA: TGCGCCAGCAGCCCCGGACAGGGGATGAGTGAGCAGTTCTTC. Translation gives CASSPGQGMSEQFF. Based on the CDR3 plus reference TRBV5-1 and TRBJ2-1, the full variable domain is KAGVTQTPRYLIKTRGQQVTLSCSPISGHRSVSWYQQTPGQGLQFLFEYFSETQRNKGNFPGRFSGRQFSNSRSEMNVSTLELGDSALYLCASSPGQGMSEQFFGPGTRLTVL.

This clonotype was counted at least ten times. The rearrangement joins TRBV5-1 to TRBJ2-1; the match to TRBD1 covers 8 bases. The CDR3 length is 16 residues. Unmatched junction bases numbered 6, after V lost 2 bases and J lost 2 bases. Germline V gene sequence: CDR1 SGHRS, CDR2 YFSETQ. The CDR3 nucleotides read TGCGCCAGCAGCTTCCGGACAGGGTCGGCCTACAATGAGCAGTTCTTC. Translation: CASSFRTGSAYNEQFF.

This chain links TRBV19 with TRBJ1-1; TRBD1 might be the D (6 bases). CDR3 length: 13 amino acids. Between the trimmed V and J ends, which lost 5 bases and 3 bases, there was a span of 10 bases. In germline, CDR1 is LNHDA, CDR2 SQIVND (reference sequence). CDR3 in DNA: TGTGCCAGTAGTCATAAGGGGGACACTGAAGCTTTCTTT. Protein sequence: CASSHKGDTEAFF.

In this sample, this clonotype turned up many times. The CDR3 loop is CASSSLRRDRDYEQYF. DNA for the CDR3: TGTGCCAGCAGTTCTCTACGCCGGGACAGGGACTACGAGCAGTACTTC. This chain uses TRBV28 with TRBJ2-7, with TRBD1 matching 9 bases. The length of the CDR3 is 16 residues. Losses at the gene ends were 4 bases for V and 3 bases for J; bases not matched to a gene: 10. Germline CDR1 and CDR2: MDHEN and SYDVKM.

This clonotype was found many times. This sequence joins TRBV18 and TRBJ2-7; 9 nucleotides line up with TRBD1. Germline V gives CDR1 KGHSH, CDR2 LQKENI. V trimming: 3 bases; J trimming: 7 bases; junction bases outside the gene matches: 10. CDR3 length: 15 residues. The CDR3: CASSPPGTGQQEQYF. CDR3 DNA: TGTGCCAGCTCACCCCCCGGGACAGGGCAACAGGAGCAGTACTTC.

In this sample, this clonotype turned up many times. The chain couples TRBV7-9 to TRBJ2-1; D is uncertain. V was shortened by 3 bases and J by 5 bases, with 5 bases between the two germline ends. This CDR3 comprises 12 residues. From germline, CDR1 is SEHNR and CDR2 FQNEAQ (reference sequence). CDR3 region: CASSFGNNEQFF. The CDR3 nucleotides are TGTGCCAGCAGCTTCGGCAACAATGAGCAGTTCTTC.

This clonotype has more than one count but fewer than ten. This chain links TRBV6-5 with TRBJ2-1; 8 positions agree with TRBD1. V shed 6 bases and J 7 bases; nucleotides not matched to a gene: 5. From germline, CDR1 is MNHEY and CDR2 SVGAGI. The CDR3 covers 13 residues. The CDR3, as DNA: TGTGCCAGCAGCAAACAGGGGGAGAATGAGCAGTTCTTC. As protein: CASSKQGENEQFF.

This clonotype was found many times. The V call is TRBV29-1, the J call TRBJ2-7; no firm D call. Germline CDR1 is SQVTM and CDR2 is ANQGSEA. The CDR3 has 12 residues. V was trimmed by 6 bases and J by 3 bases, leaving 12 bases between them. Written as DNA, the CDR3 is TGCAGCGTAGGAACAGCCTACTACGAGCAGTACTTC. It encodes CSVGTAYYEQYF.

The J gene is TRBJ2-3, the V gene TRBV7-9; 10 nucleotides agree with TRBD2. CDR1 SEHNR and CDR2 FQNEAQ come from the germline V gene (reference sequence). The CDR3 contains 17 residues. Unmatched junction bases numbered 7, after V lost 1 base and J lost 3 bases. CDR3 nucleotide sequence: TGTGCCAGCAGCTTAGGCGCTAGCGGGAGTCGGACAGATACGCAGTATTTT. Its protein is CASSLGASGSRTDTQYF.

This clonotype was counted at least ten times. The rearrangement links TRBV4-1 to TRBJ2-3, with D possibly being TRBD1 (6 bases). The length of the CDR3 is 16 residues. Germline CDR1 and CDR2: MGHRA and YSYEKL. The germline V and J ends were trimmed by 0 bases and 9 bases, with 19 bases remaining between them. The CDR3 nucleotides are TGCGCCAGCAGCCAAGATGGGGGCCCAAGCCCGTTGACGCAGTATTTT. As protein: CASSQDGGPSPLTQYF.

The sample holds a few counts of this clonotype. This chain joins TRBV20-1 and TRBJ1-2, with 9 positions matching TRBD1. CDR1 DFQATT and CDR2 SNEGSKA come from the germline V gene (reference sequence). The trim removed 2 bases at V and 4 bases at J, leaving 8 bases unmatched. The CDR3 spans 15 residues. CDR3 bases: TGCAGTGCTAGATTAACAGGGGGCTCAGGCTATGGCTACACCTTC. Amino acids: CSARLTGGSGYGYTF.

Details on this clonotype: This may come from a read error, since a much larger clone is one base off. Here the CDR3 DNA reads TGTGCCAGCAGTTTCGACCATAGCGGGGGCTGGTACAATGAGCAGTTCTTC. Residues: CASSFDHSGGWYNEQFF. The rearrangement joins TRBV28 to TRBJ2-1, with 9 nucleotides matching TRBD2. This CDR3 has 17 amino acids. Germline trimming cut 3 bases from V and 4 bases from J; bases unmatched to any gene: 10. Germline-derived CDR1 and CDR2 are MDHEN and SYDVKM.

Turning to this clonotype: The conserved closing phenylalanine or tryptophan is absent in this CDR3, likely reflecting a read error. The chain combines TRBV20-1 with TRBJ2-3, with a weak D call TRBD1 (6 bases). Germline V gene sequence: CDR1 DFQATT, CDR2 SNEGSKA (reference sequence). The V gene lost 1 base and the J gene lost 1 base, with 12 bases spanning the gap. CDR3 size: 15 residues. In DNA, the CDR3 is TGCAGTGCTAGAGTACAGGGACGGGGCACAGATACGCAGTATTTG. Protein product: CSARVQGRGTDTQYL.